These 30 T cell receptor beta chains were sequenced from one sample in a study of early T cells in non-severe SARS-CoV-2 infection. MiXCR, applied by TCRdb to the 5' RACE reads, yields one record per CDR3 protein. The sample has about 61,000 distinct CDR3 sequences, approximately 11% seen once. Sequenced input: whole blood. Receptor source: an adult who was a healthcare worker with PCR-confirmed SARS-CoV-2 infection or an uninfected control (not recorded which).

This clonotype occurred a few times. The chain carries TRBV7-8 and TRBJ1-1; the match to TRBD1 covers 7 bases. V shed 1 base and J 1 base; nucleotides not matched to a gene: 0. This CDR3 has 14 residues. Germline lookup yields CDR1 SGHVS and CDR2 FQNEAQ. In DNA form, the CDR3 reads TGTGCCAGCAGCTTAGGACAGGGGAACACTGAAGCTTTCTTT. This sequence encodes CASSLGQGNTEAFF.

V and J are TRBV6-6 and TRBJ1-4; D is perhaps TRBD1 (6 bases). Trimming shortened V by 6 bases and J by 5 bases, and 13 bases separated the two germline ends. CDR1 and CDR2 from the germline V gene are MNHNY and SVGAGI (reference sequence). The CDR3 loop spans 14 amino acids. DNA of the CDR3: TGTGCCAGCAGCACAGGGAACCCGAATGAAAAACTGTTTTTT. It translates to CASSTGNPNEKLFF.

In this sample, this clonotype turned up a few times. The rearrangement links TRBV12-3 or TRBV12-4 to TRBJ2-3, with 7 bases identical to TRBD2. After removal of 8 bases from V and 2 bases from J, the junction contained 1 base not matched to a gene. This CDR3 has 12 residues. The CDR3 DNA reads TGTGCCAGCGGGGGGGACACAGATACGCAGTATTTT. Its translation is CASGGDTDTQYF.

This clonotype was found a few times. The V and J genes are TRBV20-1 and TRBJ2-5; 10 bases align to TRBD2. In germline, CDR1 is DFQATT, CDR2 SNEGSKA (reference sequence). This CDR3 is 14 amino acids long. Trimming cost V 2 bases and J 1 base; bases outside gene matches: 1. CDR3 protein: CSARRTSGQETQYF. DNA of the CDR3: TGCAGTGCTAGACGGACTAGCGGCCAAGAGACCCAGTACTTC.

This sequence joins TRBV12-3 or TRBV12-4 and TRBJ2-7; tentatively, D is TRBD2 (6 bases). The CDR3 runs to 16 residues. V gave up 3 bases and J gave up 1 base, with 16 bases separating them. Written as DNA, the CDR3 is TGTGCCAGCAGTTTTTGGTTAGCGGTGGCTTCCTACGAGCAGTACTTC. Translated: CASSFWLAVASYEQYF.

This clonotype was recorded at least ten times. The rearrangement links TRBV6-2 or TRBV6-3 to TRBJ1-1; possibly TRBD1 for D (5 bases). The CDR3 sequence is 17 residues long. Trimming took 5 bases from V and 0 from J, leaving 19 bases between them. CDR1 is MNHEY, CDR2 SVGEGT, per germline. The CDR3 DNA is TGTGCCAGCAGTCTAGCGTGGGGGGAAACCCTGAACACTGAAGCTTTCTTT. Its protein is CASSLAWGETLNTEAFF.

This clonotype was found many times. This sequence joins TRBV20-1 and TRBJ2-1; D gene unclear. Deletions cut 5 bases from V and 8 bases from J, with 19 bases between. From germline, CDR1 is DFQATT and CDR2 SNEGSKA (reference sequence). The CDR3 contains 14 residues. The CDR3 here is CSAHSRSRVDEQFF. The CDR3 region has the DNA TGCAGTGCTCACAGCAGAAGCCGAGTCGATGAGCAGTTCTTC.

This clonotype came up a few times. The V and J genes are TRBV5-4 and TRBJ1-5, with D hard to call. The CDR3 covers 13 residues. The germline V gene encodes CDR1 SGHNT and CDR2 YYREEE (reference sequence). Deletions cut 1 base from V and 7 bases from J, with 9 bases between. The DNA of the CDR3 is TGTGCCAGCAGCTTGAACCCGGGCCAGCCCCAGCATTTT. As protein: CASSLNPGQPQHF.

This clonotype has ten or more counts. The rearrangement joins TRBV7-2 to TRBJ2-2, with D tentatively TRBD1 (6 bases). The CDR3 covers 18 residues. V lost 3 bases to trimming and J lost 2 bases, with 19 bases between them. CDR1 and CDR2 (germline): SGHTA, FQGNSA. DNA for the CDR3: TGTGCCAGCAGCTTTCGGCATTCCGGGACACTAAACACCGGGGAGCTGTTTTTT. Protein sequence: CASSFRHSGTLNTGELFF. Variable domain in full (rest from reference TRBV7-2 and TRBJ2-2): GAGVSQSPSNKVTEKGKDVELRCDPISGHTALYWYRQSLGQGLEFLIYFQGNSAPDKSGLPSDRFSAERTGGSVSTLTIQRTQQEDSAVYLCASSFRHSGTLNTGELFFGEGSRLTVL.

This clonotype was counted at least ten times. The V and J genes are TRBV20-1 and TRBJ2-2; D call uncertain. V lost 5 bases and J 2 bases, leaving 12 bases between the germline ends. CDR3 length: 14 amino acids. Germline CDR1 is DFQATT and CDR2 is SNEGSKA (reference sequence). The CDR3 bases are TGCAGTGCTGTTTCGGAAGACAACACCGGGGAGCTGTTTTTT. Its translation is CSAVSEDNTGELFF.

The J gene is TRBJ2-1, the V gene TRBV29-1; 10 positions agree with TRBD2. The length of the CDR3 is 14 residues. Germline assignment: CDR1 SQVTM and CDR2 ANQGSEA. V trimming: 7 bases; J trimming: 4 bases; junction bases outside the gene matches: 7. The CDR3 bases are TGCAGCGGTACTGGACTAGCGGTTTACAATGAGCAGTTCTTC. This gives the protein CSGTGLAVYNEQFF.

This clonotype was seen at least ten times. Relative to the germline gene, one junction end is altered; a read error may explain this. The chain recombines TRBV7-2 with TRBJ2-3; D call uncertain. The CDR3 has 12 residues. Germline V lookup: CDR1 SGHTA, CDR2 FQGNSA. The CDR3 spells CASSLILPSLHF. In DNA form, the CDR3 reads TGTGCCAGCAGCTTAATCCTCCCAAGTCTCCATTTT.

Many counts were recorded for this clonotype. The chain is built from TRBV7-9 and TRBJ1-1; D not certain. V dropped 2 bases and J dropped 4 bases, with 8 bases sitting between them. This CDR3 contains 13 residues. Germline V gives CDR1 SEHNR, CDR2 FQNEAQ (reference sequence). CDR3 region: CASSLIFSTEAFF. CDR3 DNA: TGTGCCAGCAGCTTAATTTTTTCCACTGAAGCTTTCTTT.

This clonotype was counted many times. This sequence joins TRBV27 and TRBJ1-2; D is perhaps TRBD1 (5 bases). The CDR3 covers 13 residues. In germline, CDR1 is MNHEY, CDR2 SMNVEV (reference sequence). Between the trimmed V and J ends, which lost 9 bases and 6 bases, there was a span of 17 bases. The CDR3 protein is CASSPVGVDGYTF. The CDR3 bases are TGTGCCAGTTCCCCTGTGGGGGTTGATGGCTACACCTTC.

Worth noting for this clonotype: This may arise from a read error, as a much more abundant clone is one base away. The CDR3 protein is CASSEGLVPTQCF. The CDR3 DNA reads TGTGCCAGCAGCGAAGGACTAGTACCGACCCAGTGCTTC. This rearrangement joins TRBV6-6 to TRBJ2-5, with TRBD2 matching over 7 bases. The CDR3 extends over 13 amino acids. Germline CDR1 and CDR2: MNHNY and SVGAGI (reference sequence).

A few counts support this clonotype. The chain carries TRBV19 and TRBJ2-4, with TRBD1 as a possible D gene (6 bases). The CDR3 length is 15 residues. The V gene's germline CDR1 is LNHDA and CDR2 SQIVND (reference sequence). The ends were cut back, 5 bases at V and 1 base at J, with 12 bases in the middle. CDR3 residues: CASSDVGAAKNIQYF. CDR3 sequence (DNA): TGTGCCAGTAGTGACGTGGGGGCGGCCAAAAACATTCAGTACTTC.

The CDR3 nucleotides read TGTGCCAGCAGCTACGTCGTGGAGACCCAGTACTTC. Translation: CASSYVVETQYF. This chain links TRBV2 with TRBJ2-5; D not certain. The CDR3 has 12 amino acids. Between the trimmed V and J ends, which lost 6 bases and 5 bases, there was a span of 10 bases. Germline lookup yields CDR1 SNHLY and CDR2 FYNNEI.

This clonotype was detected only a few times. The chain carries TRBV7-2 and TRBJ2-7; the D call may be TRBD1 or TRBD2 (6 bases each). CDR1 is SGHTA, CDR2 FQGNSA, per germline. Trimming stripped 1 base from V and 2 bases from J, with 12 bases between. The CDR3 is 15 residues long. CDR3 amino acids: CASSLGSGATYEQYF. Here the CDR3 DNA reads TGTGCCAGCAGCTTAGGGTCGGGGGCGACCTACGAGCAGTACTTC.

This clonotype was counted many times. This chain connects TRBV11-2 to TRBJ2-1; perhaps TRBD1 as D (5 bases). Trimming took 4 bases from V and 9 from J, leaving 10 bases between them. The CDR3 spans 12 residues. In germline, CDR1 is SGHAT, CDR2 FQNNGV. The CDR3 spells CASSWDQGEQFF. The CDR3 DNA sequence: TGTGCCAGCAGCTGGGATCAGGGTGAGCAGTTCTTC.

This clonotype was seen a handful of times. The V and J genes are TRBV11-2 and TRBJ2-7; 8 bases agree with TRBD1. Germline CDR1 and CDR2: SGHAT and FQNNGV. V lost 1 base, J lost 2 bases, and 4 bases stayed unmatched. The CDR3 is made up of 15 amino acids. This chain's CDR3 is CASSLAPGQAYEQYF. The CDR3 region has the DNA TGTGCCAGCAGCTTAGCCCCGGGACAGGCCTACGAGCAGTACTTC.

In this sample, this clonotype turned up many times. The chain has TRBV19 and TRBJ2-7, with 8 bases matching TRBD1. The CDR3 length is 15 residues. V was pared by 5 bases and J by 2 bases, with 8 bases of the junction left unmatched. The germline CDR1 and CDR2 sequences are LNHDA and SQIVND (reference sequence). In DNA, the CDR3 is TGTGCCAGTAGTTCAATGACAGGGGCGCCCTACGAGCAGTACTTC. It specifies CASSSMTGAPYEQYF.

The chain couples TRBV7-8 to TRBJ2-1; D not certain. Germline assignment: CDR1 SGHVS and CDR2 FQNEAQ. The CDR3 runs 14 residues. V lost 2 bases and J 8 bases, leaving 13 bases between the germline ends. CDR3 loop: CASSLYGRWDEQFF. In DNA form, the CDR3 reads TGTGCCAGCAGCTTATATGGACGTTGGGATGAGCAGTTCTTC.

This clonotype was counted only a few times. The chain joins TRBV28 to TRBJ2-7; D gene uncertain. Germline CDR1 MDHEN, CDR2 SYDVKM. The V end lost 6 bases, the J end lost 2 bases, and 11 bases lay between the germline ends. This CDR3 is 13 amino acids long. This chain's CDR3 is CASRGTPTYEQYF. CDR3 DNA sequence: TGTGCCAGCAGGGGTACTCCCACCTACGAGCAGTACTTC.

This clonotype was observed many times. The V call is TRBV20-1, the J call TRBJ1-2, with D perhaps matching TRBD1 (6 bases). Germline CDR1 DFQATT, CDR2 SNEGSKA (reference sequence). V lost 1 base, J lost 0 bases, and 15 bases lay in between. The CDR3 has 16 residues. In nucleotides, the CDR3 is TGCAGTGCTAGAGTAGGACAGCTTATAGCTAACTATGGCTACACCTTC. Its translation: CSARVGQLIANYGYTF.

Regarding this clonotype: Given a much more abundant clone one base away, this may be a read error. The chain employs TRBV7-8 and TRBJ2-5; no reliable D call. Germline V gives CDR1 SGHVS, CDR2 FQNEAQ. The CDR3 totals 14 residues. CDR3 protein: CTSRLVTSQETQYF. DNA for the CDR3: TGTACCAGCCGCTTGGTAACCTCCCAAGAGACCCAGTACTTC.

This clonotype was seen at least ten times. The genes are TRBV7-9 and TRBJ2-4; a possible D gene is TRBD2 (6 bases). Trimming removed 8 bases from V and 8 bases from J, with 13 bases in between. Germline V gene lookup returns CDR1 SEHNR and CDR2 FQNEAQ (reference sequence). The CDR3 extends over 12 amino acids. The CDR3 spells CASGGREDIQYF. CDR3 nucleotide sequence: TGTGCCAGCGGCGGCAGGGAGGACATTCAGTACTTC.

This clonotype was seen many times. The chain is built from TRBV7-2 and TRBJ2-7; 8 bases map to TRBD2. Germline V lookup: CDR1 SGHTA, CDR2 FQGNSA. The CDR3 sequence is 16 residues long. After removal of 5 bases from V and 0 bases from J, the junction contained 9 bases not matched to a gene. CDR3 residues: CASSRGGRTSSYEQYF. Written as DNA, the CDR3 is TGTGCCAGCAGCCGGGGGGGCAGGACAAGCTCCTACGAGCAGTACTTC.

This clonotype has only a few counts. V is TRBV4-3 and J is TRBJ2-5; no definite D call. Looked up from germline, CDR1 is LGHNA and CDR2 is YSLEER. There are 15 residues in the CDR3. V was shortened by 0 bases and J by 2 bases, with 10 bases between the two germline ends. The DNA of the CDR3 is TGCGCCAGCAGCCAAGATCGTCAGGATCAAGAGACCCAGTACTTC. Protein sequence: CASSQDRQDQETQYF.

The genes are TRBV11-2 and TRBJ2-1; D may be TRBD1 (5 bases). This CDR3 is built from 13 residues. Trimming took off 3 bases at V and 6 bases at J, with 9 bases between the two ends. CDR1 is SGHAT and CDR2 is FQNNGV in the germline V gene. The CDR3: CASSLATGNEQFF. CDR3 sequence (DNA): TGTGCCAGCAGCTTGGCCACAGGCAATGAGCAGTTCTTC.

This clonotype was seen ten or more times. The V and J genes are TRBV7-9 and TRBJ2-6; 7 bases map to TRBD1. V was pared by 4 bases and J by 0 bases, with 6 bases of the junction left unmatched. Per the germline V gene, CDR1 is SEHNR and CDR2 is FQNEAQ (reference sequence). This CDR3 region has 17 residues. The CDR3 DNA follows: TGTGCCAGCAGCTCCTATGGGACAGCCTCTGGGGCCAACGTCCTGACTTTC. Protein product: CASSSYGTASGANVLTF.